The sequence of this T cell receptor beta chain was determined in a study of cytomegalovirus exposure and HLA in healthy donors. Overall study results and limits: Presence/absence analyses supposed approximately even sequencing depth among donors. In a later analysis, V- and J-gene trimming of beta chains associated with a DCLRE1C missense variant, replicated independently. In a later analysis, DRB1 alleles had the most associated TCRs; HLA-C alleles the fewest.

Germline CDR1 reads MGHRA; CDR2 reads YSYEKL. The ends were cut back, 4 bases at V and 6 bases at J, with 15 bases in the middle. The CDR3 is 14 amino acids. In the PCR, 60 Vbeta and 13 Jbeta primers were used. Using immunoSEQ multiplex PCR, the repertoire was profiled, and TCRdb retains in-frame clones only, with some absent. Here the sample spans roughly 92,000 clones, roughly 8.2% being singletons. As to this clone: The antigen is not known.

This chain uses TRBV4-1 with TRBJ1-2; D is ambiguous. The sample consisted of PBMCs. This TCR came from a man aged 50-60 years in good health and CMV-seronegative. The CDR3 DNA reads TGCGCCAGCAGCCTGTCGCTGGGAGGGAATGGCTACACCTTC. It translates to CASSLSLGGNGYTF.